Below, one TCR beta chain is given with its context. This record belongs to a study of blood T cell repertoires in COVID-19. Background on the study: There were acute and convalescent COVID-19 samples, and they came from the United States, Italy and Spain. In each case, the material was cDNA or gDNA derived from T cells, B-cell-depleted T cells, or PBMCs.

The authors' processing: Reference gene primer amplification in the assay estimated nucleated cell counts. Method: immunoSEQ multiplex PCR; TCRdb's copy keeps in-frame clones and lacks some. The DNA gave D and trimming, while V, J and clone size come from that table. This repertoire shows some 73,000 clones, about 73% found once; its top ten account for approximately 20%. The origin of this receptor is a man aged 60 to 69 with acute or convalescent COVID-19. The specimen was peripheral blood.

CDR3 in amino acids: CASSVEARGNEQFF. The CDR3 DNA is TGTGCCAGCAGCGTAGAAGCTCGGGGAAATGAGCAGTTCTTC. The V call is TRBV9, the J call TRBJ2-1; weak D call: TRBD2 (5 bases). The germline gives CDR1 SGDLS, CDR2 YYNGEE. The germline V and J ends were trimmed by 0 bases and 7 bases, with 11 bases remaining between them. The CDR3 spans 14 residues. Using reference TRBV9 and TRBJ2-1 for the parts outside the CDR3, the full variable domain is DSGVTQTPKHLITATGQRVTLRCSPRSGDLSVYWYQQSLDQGLQFLIQYYNGEERAKGNILERFSAQQFPDLHSELNLSSLELGDSALYFCASSVEARGNEQFFGPGTRLTVL.